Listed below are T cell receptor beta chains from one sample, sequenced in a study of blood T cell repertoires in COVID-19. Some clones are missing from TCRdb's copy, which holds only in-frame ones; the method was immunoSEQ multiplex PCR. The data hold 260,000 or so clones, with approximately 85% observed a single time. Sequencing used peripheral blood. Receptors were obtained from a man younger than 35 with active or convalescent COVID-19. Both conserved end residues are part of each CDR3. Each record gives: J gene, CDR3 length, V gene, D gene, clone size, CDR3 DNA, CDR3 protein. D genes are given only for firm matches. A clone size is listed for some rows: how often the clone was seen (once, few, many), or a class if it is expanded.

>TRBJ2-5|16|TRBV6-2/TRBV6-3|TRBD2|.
TGTGCCAGCAGTCCCCCGGGGGGATACGCGAAAGAGACCCAGTACTTC
CASSPPGGYAKETQYF
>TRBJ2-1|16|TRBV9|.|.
TGTGCCAGCAGCGTAGCTGGCGGGGTCTCCTACAATGAGCAGTTCTTC
CASSVAGGVSYNEQFF
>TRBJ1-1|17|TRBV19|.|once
TGTGCCAGTAGTATAGAATTCGGGACTCTAAAGGTCACTGAAGCTTTCTTT
CASSIEFGTLKVTEAFF
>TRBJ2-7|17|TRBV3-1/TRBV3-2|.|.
TGTGCCAGCAGGGCGGGTTATTACACCGGAGGGGGCAACGAGCAGTACTTC
CASRAGYYTGGGNEQYF
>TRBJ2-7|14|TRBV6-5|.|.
TGTGCCAGCAGGCTCCCCGGGTATTCCTACGAGCAGTACTTC
CASRLPGYSYEQYF
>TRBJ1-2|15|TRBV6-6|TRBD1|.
TGTGCCAGCAGTTCCACGGCGGGACAGCTCTATGGCTACACCTTC
CASSSTAGQLYGYTF
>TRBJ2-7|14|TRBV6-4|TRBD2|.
TGTGCCAGCAGTGACCTAGCGGGGTCGTCCGAGCAGTACTTC
CASSDLAGSSEQYF
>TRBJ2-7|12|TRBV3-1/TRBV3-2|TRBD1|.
TGTGCCAGCAGCCAAGGACAGGGGGAGCAGTACTTC
CASSQGQGEQYF
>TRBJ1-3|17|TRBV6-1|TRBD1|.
TGTGCCAGCAGTGACACCGGGACAGGACGCTCTGGAAACACCATATATTTT
CASSDTGTGRSGNTIYF
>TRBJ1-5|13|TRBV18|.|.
TGTGCCAGCTCTCTTCAGCGGGATCAGCCCCAGCATTTT
CASSLQRDQPQHF
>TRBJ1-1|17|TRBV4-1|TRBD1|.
TGCGCCAGCAGCCATATAATCGGACAGGGGTGGAACACTGAAGCTTTCTTT
CASSHIIGQGWNTEAFF
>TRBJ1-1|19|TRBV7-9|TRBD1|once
TGTGCCAGCAGCCCCCGCCTACCGGGACAGGGGGCTTTAAACACTGAAGCTTTCTTT
CASSPRLPGQGALNTEAFF
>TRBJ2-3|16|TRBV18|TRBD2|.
TGTGCCAGCTCACCACCAACTAGCGGGGGCACAGATACGCAGTATTTT
CASSPPTSGGTDTQYF
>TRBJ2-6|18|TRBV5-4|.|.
TGTGCCAGCACGTCGGGAGTCTCACAATACTCTGGGGCCAACGTCCTGACTTTC
CASTSGVSQYSGANVLTF
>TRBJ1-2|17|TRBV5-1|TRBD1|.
TGCGCCAGCAGCTTGGCCCCCCGGGACAGGGGAAACTATGGCTACACCTTC
CASSLAPRDRGNYGYTF
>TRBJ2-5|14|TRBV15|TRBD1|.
TGTGCCACCAGCAGGTCTACAGGGGCGGAGACCCAGTACTTC
CATSRSTGAETQYF
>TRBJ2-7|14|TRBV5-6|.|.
TGTGCCAGCAGCATGGCAGGGGTGAGGAGCGAGCAGTACTTC
CASSMAGVRSEQYF
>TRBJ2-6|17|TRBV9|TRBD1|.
TGTGCCAGCAGCACAACAAGGACAGGCTCTGGGGCCAACGTCCTGACTTTC
CASSTTRTGSGANVLTF
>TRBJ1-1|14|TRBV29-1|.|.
TGCAGCGTTGACTCGCAAGTGGGAGGCACTGAAGCTTTCTTT
CSVDSQVGGTEAFF
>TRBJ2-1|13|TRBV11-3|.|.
TGTGCCAGCAGCCCCGCGCCCGGGGGTGAGCAGTTCTTC
CASSPAPGGEQFF
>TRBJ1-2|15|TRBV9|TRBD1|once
TGTGCCAGCAGCGGACCGGGACAGGGGGACTATGGCTACACCTTC
CASSGPGQGDYGYTF
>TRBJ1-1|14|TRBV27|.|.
TGTGCCAGCACCCTTACGGGGTCGAACACTGAAGCTTTCTTT
CASTLTGSNTEAFF
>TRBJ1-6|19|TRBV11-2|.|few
TGTGCCAGCAGCTTAGCCCCCCCGACTCGTAGCTCCTATAATTCACCCCTCCACTTT
CASSLAPPTRSSYNSPLHF
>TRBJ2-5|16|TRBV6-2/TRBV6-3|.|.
TGTGCCAGCAGTCGTTCCTCGGGGGATCCTCAAGAGACCCAGTACTTC
CASSRSSGDPQETQYF
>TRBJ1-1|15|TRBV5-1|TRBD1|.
TGCGCCAGCAGGGGACAGGGCCTCATGAACACTGAAGCTTTCTTT
CASRGQGLMNTEAFF
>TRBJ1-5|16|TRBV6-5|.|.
TGTGCCAGCAGTTACTCGAGGGAACGTAGCAATCAGCCCCAGCATTTT
CASSYSRERSNQPQHF